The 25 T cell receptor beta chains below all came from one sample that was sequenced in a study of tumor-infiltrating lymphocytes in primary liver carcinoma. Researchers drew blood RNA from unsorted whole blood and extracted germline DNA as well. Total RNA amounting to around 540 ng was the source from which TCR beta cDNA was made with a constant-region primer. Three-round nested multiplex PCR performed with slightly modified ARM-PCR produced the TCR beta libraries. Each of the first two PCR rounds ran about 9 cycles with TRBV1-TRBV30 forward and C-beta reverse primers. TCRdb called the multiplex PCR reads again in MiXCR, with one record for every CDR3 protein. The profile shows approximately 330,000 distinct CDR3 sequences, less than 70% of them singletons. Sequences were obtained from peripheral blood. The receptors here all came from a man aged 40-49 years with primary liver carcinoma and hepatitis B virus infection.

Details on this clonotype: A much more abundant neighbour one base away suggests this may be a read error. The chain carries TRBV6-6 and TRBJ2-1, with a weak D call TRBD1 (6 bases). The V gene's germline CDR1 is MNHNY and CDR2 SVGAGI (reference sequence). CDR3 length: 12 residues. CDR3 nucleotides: TGTGCCAGCAGTCCACCAGGGGATGAGCAGCTCTTC. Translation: CASSPPGDEQLF.

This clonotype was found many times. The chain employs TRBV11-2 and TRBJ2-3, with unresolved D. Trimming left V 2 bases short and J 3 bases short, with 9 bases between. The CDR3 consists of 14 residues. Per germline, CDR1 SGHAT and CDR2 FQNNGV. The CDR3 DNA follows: TGTGCCAGCAGCTTATTGTTAGTAACAGATACGCAGTATTTT. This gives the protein CASSLLLVTDTQYF.

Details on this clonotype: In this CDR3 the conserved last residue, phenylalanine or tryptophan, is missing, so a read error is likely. The chain's CDR3 is CASRDRGSYEQYL. CDR3 DNA sequence: TGTGCCAGCAGGGACAGGGGCTCCTACGAGCAGTACTTA. The chain employs TRBV6-1 and TRBJ2-7; the match to TRBD1 covers 9 bases. The CDR3 contains 13 residues. Germline CDR1 reads MNHNS; CDR2 reads SASEGT. The V segment lost 6 bases and the J segment 0 bases; nucleotides outside the gene matches: 0.

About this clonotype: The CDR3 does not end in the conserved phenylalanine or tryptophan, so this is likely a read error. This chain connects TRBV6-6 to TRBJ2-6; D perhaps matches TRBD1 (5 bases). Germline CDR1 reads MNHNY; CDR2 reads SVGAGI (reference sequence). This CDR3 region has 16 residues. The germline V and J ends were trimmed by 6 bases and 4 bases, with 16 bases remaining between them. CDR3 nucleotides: TGTGCCAGCAGACCCGAAACAGGATCAGGGGCCAACGTCCTGACTCCC. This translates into CASRPETGSGANVLTP.

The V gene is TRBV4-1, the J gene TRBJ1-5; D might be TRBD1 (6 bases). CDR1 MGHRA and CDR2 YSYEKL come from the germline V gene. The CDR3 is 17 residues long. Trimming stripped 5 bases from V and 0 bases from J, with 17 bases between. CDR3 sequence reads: CASSDRYRVVSNQPQHF. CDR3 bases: TGCGCCAGCAGCGACAGGTACAGGGTAGTTAGCAATCAGCCCCAGCATTTT.

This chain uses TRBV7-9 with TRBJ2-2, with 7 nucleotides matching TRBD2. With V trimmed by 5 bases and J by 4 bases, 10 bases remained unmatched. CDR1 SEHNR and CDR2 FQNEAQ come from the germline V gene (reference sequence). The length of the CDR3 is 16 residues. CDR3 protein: CASSPTAGVGTGELFF. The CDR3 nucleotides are TGTGCCAGCAGCCCCACCGCGGGAGTAGGCACCGGGGAGCTGTTTTTT.

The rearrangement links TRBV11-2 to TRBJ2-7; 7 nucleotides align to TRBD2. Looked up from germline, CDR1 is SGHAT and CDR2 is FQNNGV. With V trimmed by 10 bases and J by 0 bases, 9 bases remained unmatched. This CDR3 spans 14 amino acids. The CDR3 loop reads CATSKAGLSYEQYF. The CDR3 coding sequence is TGTGCCACATCCAAAGCGGGACTCTCCTACGAGCAGTACTTC. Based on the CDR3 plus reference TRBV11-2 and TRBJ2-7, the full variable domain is EAGVAQSPRYKIIEKRQSVAFWCNPISGHATLYWYQQILGQGPKLLIQFQNNGVVDDSQLPKDRFSAERLKGVDSTLKIQPAKLEDSAVYLCATSKAGLSYEQYFGPGTRLTVT.

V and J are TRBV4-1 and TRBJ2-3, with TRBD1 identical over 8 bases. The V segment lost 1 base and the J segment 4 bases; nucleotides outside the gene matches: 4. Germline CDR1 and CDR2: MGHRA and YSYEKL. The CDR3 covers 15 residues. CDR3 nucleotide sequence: TGCGCCAGCAGCCAAGCGGGCAGGGGGCCAGATACGCAGTATTTT. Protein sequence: CASSQAGRGPDTQYF.

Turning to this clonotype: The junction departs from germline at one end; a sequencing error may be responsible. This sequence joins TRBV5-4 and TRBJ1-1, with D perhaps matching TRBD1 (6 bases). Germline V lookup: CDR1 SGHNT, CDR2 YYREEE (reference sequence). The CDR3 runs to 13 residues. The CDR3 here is CTNSLRGGTGAFF. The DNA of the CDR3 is TGTACCAACAGCTTGAGAGGGGGGACTGGAGCTTTCTTT.

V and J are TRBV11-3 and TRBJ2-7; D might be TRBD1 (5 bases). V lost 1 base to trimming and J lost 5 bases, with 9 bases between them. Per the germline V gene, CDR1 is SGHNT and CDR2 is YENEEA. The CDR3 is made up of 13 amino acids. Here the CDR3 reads CASSLGGWNEQYF. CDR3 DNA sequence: TGTGCCAGCAGCTTAGGGGGCTGGAACGAGCAGTACTTC.

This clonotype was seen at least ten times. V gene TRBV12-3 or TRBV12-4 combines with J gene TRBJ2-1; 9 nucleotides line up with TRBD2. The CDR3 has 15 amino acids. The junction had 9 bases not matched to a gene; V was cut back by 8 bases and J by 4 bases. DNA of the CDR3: TGTGCCAGCCATCCAGGACTAGCGACTTACAATGAGCAGTTCTTC. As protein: CASHPGLATYNEQFF.

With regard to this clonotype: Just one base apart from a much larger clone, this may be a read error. The DNA for the CDR3 is TGTGCCAGCAGTGAAGTCCGTGATGGAGAGACCCAGTACTTC. This gives the protein CASSEVRDGETQYF. The chain couples TRBV6-1 to TRBJ2-5, with D unclear. The CDR3 sequence is 14 residues long. Trimming pared 1 base from V and 4 bases from J, leaving 10 bases between. Germline V gene lookup returns CDR1 MNHNS and CDR2 SASEGT.

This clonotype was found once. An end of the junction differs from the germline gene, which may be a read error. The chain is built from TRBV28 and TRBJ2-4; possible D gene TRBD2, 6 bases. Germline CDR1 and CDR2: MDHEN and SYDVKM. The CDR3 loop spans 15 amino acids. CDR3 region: CANSLEGSMMDIQYF. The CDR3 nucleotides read TGTGCCAACAGTTTGGAGGGGAGTATGATGGACATTCAGTACTTC.

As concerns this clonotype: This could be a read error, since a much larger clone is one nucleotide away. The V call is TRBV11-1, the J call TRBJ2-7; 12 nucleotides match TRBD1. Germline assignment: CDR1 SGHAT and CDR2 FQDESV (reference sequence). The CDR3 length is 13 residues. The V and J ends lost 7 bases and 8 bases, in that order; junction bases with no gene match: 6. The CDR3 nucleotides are TGTGCCAGCAACCCCGGGACAGGGGGCAAGCAGTACTTC. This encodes CASNPGTGGKQYF.

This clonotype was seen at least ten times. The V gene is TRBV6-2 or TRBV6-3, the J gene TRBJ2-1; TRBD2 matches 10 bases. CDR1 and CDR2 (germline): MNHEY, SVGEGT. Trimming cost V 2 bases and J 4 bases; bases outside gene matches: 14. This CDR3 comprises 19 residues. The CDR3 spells CASSYPTKWTSGLYNEQFF. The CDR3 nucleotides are TGTGCCAGCAGTTACCCAACAAAATGGACTAGCGGTCTATACAATGAGCAGTTCTTC.

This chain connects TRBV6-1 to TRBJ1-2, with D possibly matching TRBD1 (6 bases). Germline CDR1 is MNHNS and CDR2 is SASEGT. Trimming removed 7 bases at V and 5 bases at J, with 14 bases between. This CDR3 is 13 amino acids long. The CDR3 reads CASMLQGRYGYTF. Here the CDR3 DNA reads TGTGCCAGCATGCTACAGGGAAGGTATGGCTACACCTTC.

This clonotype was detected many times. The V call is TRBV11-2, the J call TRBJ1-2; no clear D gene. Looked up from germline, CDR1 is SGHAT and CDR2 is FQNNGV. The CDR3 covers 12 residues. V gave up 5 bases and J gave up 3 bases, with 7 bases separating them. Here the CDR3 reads CASSMGDYGYTF. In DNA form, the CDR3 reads TGTGCCAGCAGCATGGGTGACTATGGCTACACCTTC. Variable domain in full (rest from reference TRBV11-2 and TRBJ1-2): EAGVAQSPRYKIIEKRQSVAFWCNPISGHATLYWYQQILGQGPKLLIQFQNNGVVDDSQLPKDRFSAERLKGVDSTLKIQPAKLEDSAVYLCASSMGDYGYTFGSGTRLTVV.

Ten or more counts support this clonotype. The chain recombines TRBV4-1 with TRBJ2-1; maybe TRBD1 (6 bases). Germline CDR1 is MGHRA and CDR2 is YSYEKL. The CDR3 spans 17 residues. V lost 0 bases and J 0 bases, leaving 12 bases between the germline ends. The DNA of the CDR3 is TGCGCCAGCAGCCAAGAGGGGGCCCCTAACTCCTACAATGAGCAGTTCTTC. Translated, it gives CASSQEGAPNSYNEQFF.

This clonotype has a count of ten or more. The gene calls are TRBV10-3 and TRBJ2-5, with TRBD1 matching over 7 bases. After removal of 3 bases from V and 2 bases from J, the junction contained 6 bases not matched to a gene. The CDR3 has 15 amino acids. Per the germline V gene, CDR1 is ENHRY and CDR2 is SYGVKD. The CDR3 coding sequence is TGTGCCATCAGTGATCCTTTGGGACAGCAAGAGACCCAGTACTTC. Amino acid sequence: CAISDPLGQQETQYF.

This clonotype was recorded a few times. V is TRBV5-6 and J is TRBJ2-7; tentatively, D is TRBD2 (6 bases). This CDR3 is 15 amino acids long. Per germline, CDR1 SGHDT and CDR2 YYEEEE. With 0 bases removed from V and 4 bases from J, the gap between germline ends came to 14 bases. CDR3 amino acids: CASSLERRVEYEQYF. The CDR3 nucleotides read TGTGCCAGCAGCTTGGAGCGGAGGGTAGAGTACGAGCAGTACTTC. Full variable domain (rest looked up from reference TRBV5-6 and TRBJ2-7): DAGVTQSPTHLIKTRGQQVTLRCSPKSGHDTVSWYQQALGQGPQFIFQYYEEEERQRGNFPDRFSGHQFPNYSSELNVNALLLGDSALYLCASSLERRVEYEQYFGPGTRLTVT.

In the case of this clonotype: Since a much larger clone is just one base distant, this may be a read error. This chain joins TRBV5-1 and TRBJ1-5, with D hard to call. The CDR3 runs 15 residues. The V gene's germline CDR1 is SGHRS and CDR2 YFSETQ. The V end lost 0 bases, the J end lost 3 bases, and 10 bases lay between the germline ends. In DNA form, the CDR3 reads TGCGCCAGCAGCTTGGCCCCGGGTACCAATCAGCCCCAGCATTTT. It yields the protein CASSLAPGTNQPQHF.

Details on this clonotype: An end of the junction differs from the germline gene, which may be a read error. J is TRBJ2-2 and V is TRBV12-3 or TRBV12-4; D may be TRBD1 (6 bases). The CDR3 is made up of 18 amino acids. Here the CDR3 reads CASSVSRGQIINTGELLF. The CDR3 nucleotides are TGTGCCAGCAGTGTCAGTAGAGGACAGATAATTAACACCGGGGAGCTGTTATTT.

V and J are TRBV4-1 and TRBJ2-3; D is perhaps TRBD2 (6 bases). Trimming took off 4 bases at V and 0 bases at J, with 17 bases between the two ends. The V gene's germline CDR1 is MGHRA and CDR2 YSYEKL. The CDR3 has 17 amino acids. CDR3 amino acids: CASSRFFAEGSTDTQYF. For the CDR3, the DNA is TGCGCCAGCAGCCGCTTTTTTGCGGAGGGGAGCACAGATACGCAGTATTTT.

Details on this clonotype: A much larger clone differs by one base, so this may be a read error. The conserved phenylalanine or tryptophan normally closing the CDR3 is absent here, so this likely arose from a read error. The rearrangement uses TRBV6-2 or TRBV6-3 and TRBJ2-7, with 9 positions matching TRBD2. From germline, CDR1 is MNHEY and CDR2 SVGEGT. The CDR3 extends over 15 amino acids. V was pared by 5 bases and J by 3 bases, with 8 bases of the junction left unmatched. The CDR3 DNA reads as TGTGCCAGCAGTCGTTCGGCTAGCGGGAACTACGAGCAGTACTCC. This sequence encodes CASSRSASGNYEQYS.

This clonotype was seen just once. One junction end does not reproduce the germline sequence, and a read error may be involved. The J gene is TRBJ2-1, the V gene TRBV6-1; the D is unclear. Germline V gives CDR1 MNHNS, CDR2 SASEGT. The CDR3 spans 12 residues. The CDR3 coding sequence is TGTCCCAGCAACGGCCTCTGGAATGAGCAGTTCTTC. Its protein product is CPSNGLWNEQFF.